This T cell receptor (beta chain) was identified during a study of control samples from healthy donors and cancer patients. Germline CDR1 SGHTS, CDR2 YDEGEE. This CDR3 has 13 residues. V gave up 4 bases and J gave up 9 bases, with 14 bases separating them. Only in-frame clones appear in the TCRdb table, and some are missing; sequencing was by immunoSEQ multiplex PCR. The table shows fewer than 200,000 clones, with about 90% occurring only once. The sequence was collected from a man aged 25 to 40 in good health. The J gene is TRBJ2-1, the V gene TRBV5-8, with D perhaps matching TRBD2 (6 bases). Material for sequencing was blood. This CDR3 reads CASSGWTKAEQFF. For the CDR3, the DNA is TGTGCCAGCAGCGGGTGGACTAAGGCTGAGCAGTTCTTC.